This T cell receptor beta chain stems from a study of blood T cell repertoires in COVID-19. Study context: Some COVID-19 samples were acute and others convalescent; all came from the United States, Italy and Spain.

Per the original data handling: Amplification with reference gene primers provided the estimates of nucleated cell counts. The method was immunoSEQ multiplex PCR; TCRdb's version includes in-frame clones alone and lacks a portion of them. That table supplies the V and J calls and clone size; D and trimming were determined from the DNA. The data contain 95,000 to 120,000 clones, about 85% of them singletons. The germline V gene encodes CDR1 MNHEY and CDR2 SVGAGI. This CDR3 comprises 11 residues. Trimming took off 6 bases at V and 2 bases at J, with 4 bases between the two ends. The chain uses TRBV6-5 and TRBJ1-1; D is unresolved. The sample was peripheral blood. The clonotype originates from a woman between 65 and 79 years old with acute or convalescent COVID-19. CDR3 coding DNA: TGTGCCAGCAGCAGTAACACTGAAGCTTTCTTT. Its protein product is CASSSNTEAFF.